Below are 28 T cell receptor beta chains sequenced from a single sample in a study of cytomegalovirus exposure and HLA in healthy donors. In the PCR, 60 Vbeta and 13 Jbeta primers were used. Sequenced by immunoSEQ multiplex PCR; TCRdb stores in-frame clones only, minus some. The sample has fewer than 150,000 clones, around 70% seen once. Source material: PBMCs. The receptors here all came from a woman aged 40 to 49 in good health and CMV-seropositive.

Only one count was recorded for this clone. The chain joins TRBV11-3 to TRBJ2-7, with D hard to call. Trimming shortened V by 5 bases and J by 1 base, and 15 bases separated the two germline ends. The germline V gene has CDR1 SGHNT and CDR2 YENEEA. CDR3 size: 15 residues. CDR3 sequence (DNA): TGTGCCAGCAGCCCCCCCGCGCAGGATTCCTACGAGCAGTACTTC. This sequence encodes CASSPPAQDSYEQYF.

This chain uses TRBV30 with TRBJ1-5; a weak D match, TRBD1 (6 bases). Germline V gene data show CDR1 as GTSNPN and CDR2 as SVGIG (reference sequence). Trimming took off 0 bases at V and 7 bases at J, with 16 bases between the two ends. The CDR3 runs 15 residues. This CDR3 is CAWSVGGRVGQPQHF. The CDR3 DNA reads as TGTGCCTGGAGTGTCGGGGGGCGAGTAGGACAGCCCCAGCATTTT.

The chain has TRBV19 and TRBJ1-1, with D possibly TRBD1 on 5 matching bases. The CDR3 has 16 residues. Germline V gene sequence: CDR1 LNHDA, CDR2 SQIVND (reference sequence). V shed 1 base and J shed 3 bases, with 15 bases lying between them. The DNA for the CDR3 is TGTGCCAGTAGTATAGTTCCAGGGCGGACGGACACTGAAGCTTTCTTT. Protein: CASSIVPGRTDTEAFF.

The chain carries TRBV19 and TRBJ2-1; TRBD1 matches at 7 bases. CDR3 size: 15 residues. CDR1 and CDR2 from the germline V gene are LNHDA and SQIVND (reference sequence). The V and J ends lost 1 base and 4 bases, in that order; junction bases with no gene match: 4. The CDR3 nucleotides are TGTGCCAGTAGTATAGGAACAGGGGTGTACAATGAGCAGTTCTTC. Protein sequence: CASSIGTGVYNEQFF.

The V call is TRBV7-9, the J call TRBJ1-2; no reliable D call. Germline CDR1 and CDR2: SEHNR and FQNEAQ (reference sequence). The V end lost 1 base, the J end lost 4 bases, and 19 bases lay between the germline ends. This CDR3 region has 17 residues. The CDR3 region has the DNA TGTGCCAGCAGCTTAGGGCTGAGAGAGGGTCGTTCCTATGGCTACACCTTC. Its translation: CASSLGLREGRSYGYTF.

The V gene is TRBV15, the J gene TRBJ1-1; D remains ambiguous. This CDR3 is 13 amino acids long. Trimming cost V 8 bases and J 6 bases, with 16 bases left between them. Per germline, CDR1 LNHNV and CDR2 YYDKDF (reference sequence). CDR3 residues: CATVRIPYPEAFF. CDR3 DNA sequence: TGTGCCACCGTTCGAATACCCTACCCTGAAGCTTTCTTT.

The gene calls are TRBV5-1 and TRBJ2-1; 7 positions agree with TRBD1. Germline V CDR1 and CDR2: SGHRS, YFSETQ. The CDR3 is 16 amino acids. Trimming took 1 base from V and 0 from J; bases not matched to a gene: 4. The CDR3 DNA follows: TGCGCCAGCAGCTTGCCCCGGACAGGCTCCTACAATGAGCAGTTCTTC. It encodes CASSLPRTGSYNEQFF.

CDR3 sequence reads: CASSQGLDQYGSAQYF. The CDR3, as DNA: TGTGCCAGCAGCCAGGGACTAGACCAATACGGTAGTGCGCAGTATTTT. The gene calls are TRBV4-2 and TRBJ2-3; 8 bases align to TRBD2. V lost 3 bases to trimming and J lost 10 bases; unmatched junction nucleotides: 15. The CDR3 sequence is 16 residues long. The germline gives CDR1 LGHNA, CDR2 YNFKEQ.

This clone came up a few times. The V call is TRBV7-2, the J call TRBJ1-2; the D gene is possibly TRBD1 (6 bases). Deletions cut 2 bases from V and 6 bases from J, with 16 bases between. Germline CDR1 reads SGHTA; CDR2 reads FQGNSA. CDR3 size: 15 residues. The CDR3 nucleotides read TGTGCCAGCAGCTTAAGTTTCCGGGGGGCTGATGGCTACACCTTC. It encodes CASSLSFRGADGYTF.

The gene calls are TRBV11-1 and TRBJ2-5; 7 bases align to TRBD1. The CDR3 loop spans 14 amino acids. V dropped 6 bases and J dropped 5; count of bases not matched to a gene: 9. Germline V gene lookup returns CDR1 SGHAT and CDR2 FQDESV (reference sequence). DNA for the CDR3: TGTGCCAGCAGAACACAGGGGCCAGGGGAGACCCAGTACTTC. Protein: CASRTQGPGETQYF.

This clone was seen a single time. The CDR3 coding sequence is TGTGCCAGCAGCGTAGCCCCGGGGTTAGGCCAGCATTTT. Residues: CASSVAPGLGQHF. The V gene is TRBV9, the J gene TRBJ1-5; D is ambiguous. The CDR3 has 13 residues. V lost 0 bases and J lost 12, with 13 bases in between. The germline gives CDR1 SGDLS, CDR2 YYNGEE.

This chain links TRBV4-3 with TRBJ1-1; 12 bases line up with TRBD1. Germline V gives CDR1 LGHNA, CDR2 YSLEER. The trim removed 3 bases at V and 2 bases at J, leaving 16 bases unmatched. This CDR3 has 20 residues. The CDR3 loop reads CASSQKTGTGGASRNTEAFF. The CDR3 coding sequence is TGCGCCAGCAGCCAGAAAACAGGGACAGGGGGCGCTTCGCGTAACACTGAAGCTTTCTTT.

The chain is built from TRBV19 and TRBJ2-1; TRBD2 matches at 7 bases. Germline CDR1 and CDR2: LNHDA and SQIVND (reference sequence). V lost 5 bases, J lost 7 bases, and 8 bases stayed unmatched. The CDR3 extends over 14 amino acids. CDR3 region: CASSRTTSANEQFF. The CDR3 DNA follows: TGTGCCAGTAGTCGCACCACTAGCGCGAATGAGCAGTTCTTC.

This chain's CDR3 is CASSYGDRAFGYTF. As DNA, the CDR3 is TGTGCCAGCAGTTACGGAGACAGGGCTTTCGGCTACACCTTC. This rearrangement joins TRBV6-5 to TRBJ1-2, with 7 bases fitting TRBD1. The germline V gene encodes CDR1 MNHEY and CDR2 SVGAGI. This CDR3 is built from 14 residues. Trimming cost V 2 bases and J 8 bases; bases outside gene matches: 8.

This chain's CDR3 is CASSSLGRENTIYF. The DNA of the CDR3 is TGTGCCAGCAGCTCCCTAGGGAGGGAAAACACCATATATTTT. The V call is TRBV13, the J call TRBJ1-3; D is unclear. The germline V gene encodes CDR1 PRHDT and CDR2 FYEKMQ (reference sequence). V was shortened by 4 bases and J by 6 bases, with 13 bases between the two germline ends. This CDR3 has 14 residues.

This clone was seen a handful of times. The rearrangement links TRBV7-9 to TRBJ1-3; D may be TRBD1 (5 bases). Between the trimmed V and J ends, which lost 5 bases and 3 bases, there was a span of 20 bases. This CDR3 comprises 17 residues. Germline assignment: CDR1 SEHNR and CDR2 FQNEAQ (reference sequence). CDR3 sequence (DNA): TGTGCCAGCAGCCAAGGGGATTGGTACGGGGGTGGAAACACCATATATTTT. Its translation is CASSQGDWYGGGNTIYF.

The V call is TRBV27, the J call TRBJ2-2, with no clear D. The CDR3 totals 14 residues. V lost 4 bases, J lost 0 bases, and 6 bases lay in between. Germline loops: CDR1 MNHEY, CDR2 SMNVEV (reference sequence). The CDR3 here is CASSYRANTGELFF. The CDR3, as DNA: TGTGCCAGCAGTTATCGCGCGAACACCGGGGAGCTGTTTTTT.

The chain has TRBV6-4 and TRBJ2-1, with TRBD2 matching 10 bases. The CDR3 totals 15 residues. CDR1 and CDR2 (germline): MRHNA, SNTAGT. The V gene end was trimmed by 4 bases and the J gene end by 4 bases; junction bases not matched to a gene: 4. The CDR3 here is CASSVVAGGYNEQFF. The CDR3, as DNA: TGTGCCAGCAGTGTTGTAGCGGGAGGATACAATGAGCAGTTCTTC.

The rearrangement joins TRBV6-5 to TRBJ1-1, with 7 bases fitting TRBD1. The CDR3 covers 13 residues. Germline loops: CDR1 MNHEY, CDR2 SVGAGI. After removal of 7 bases from V and 9 bases from J, the junction contained 11 bases not matched to a gene. CDR3: CASIELQTGKAFF. Written as DNA, the CDR3 is TGTGCCAGCATCGAACTCCAGACAGGGAAAGCTTTCTTT.

The V call is TRBV19, the J call TRBJ1-2; 7 bases are shared with TRBD1. The germline CDR1 and CDR2 sequences are LNHDA and SQIVND (reference sequence). This CDR3 has 17 amino acids. V was clipped by 3 bases and J by 5 bases; unmatched bases: 15. The CDR3 DNA reads as TGTGCCAGTAGTATGGGGTTGGCAGGGGGTGATCGGTATGGCTACACCTTC. Protein: CASSMGLAGGDRYGYTF.

J is TRBJ2-5 and V is TRBV30; a weak D match, TRBD2 (6 bases). CDR1 GTSNPN and CDR2 SVGIG come from the germline V gene (reference sequence). Trimming pared 0 bases from V and 4 bases from J, leaving 15 bases between. This CDR3 spans 15 amino acids. Here the CDR3 reads CAWSVLTRWRETQYF. CDR3 nucleotides: TGTGCCTGGAGTGTCCTGACTAGGTGGCGAGAGACCCAGTACTTC.

This clone appeared once. The CDR3 DNA sequence: TGCGCCAGCAGCCGGAACCGACAGGGAGGTACCTACGAGCAGTACTTC. This gives the protein CASSRNRQGGTYEQYF. The rearrangement links TRBV5-1 to TRBJ2-5; perhaps TRBD1 as D (7 bases). TRBJ2-7 matches the DNA end more closely, so the J call is doubtful. The CDR3 has 16 residues. CDR1 is SGHRS, CDR2 YFSETQ, per germline.

V and J are TRBV11-2 and TRBJ2-7; 7 positions agree with TRBD1. The trim removed 4 bases at V and 3 bases at J, leaving 3 bases unmatched. Germline CDR1 reads SGHAT; CDR2 reads FQNNGV. The CDR3 contains 13 residues. The DNA of the CDR3 is TGTGCCAGCAGCTCGGACAGGCACTACGAGCAGTACTTC. It translates to CASSSDRHYEQYF.

CDR3 region: CSVEERSHPYGYTF. The CDR3 DNA follows: TGCAGCGTTGAAGAGAGGTCCCATCCCTATGGCTACACCTTC. This chain uses TRBV29-1 with TRBJ1-2, with D unclear. The V and J ends lost 0 bases and 4 bases respectively, with 12 bases between them. The CDR3 has 14 amino acids. Per the germline V gene, CDR1 is SQVTM and CDR2 is ANQGSEA.

The J gene is TRBJ1-1, the V gene TRBV30; no clear D gene. Trimming cost V 4 bases and J 0 bases, with 15 bases left between them. Germline-derived CDR1 and CDR2 are GTSNPN and SVGIG (reference sequence). This CDR3 region has 15 residues. The CDR3 bases are TGTGCCTGGATCCTTCTCAGGAACATGAACACTGAAGCTTTCTTT. This codes for CAWILLRNMNTEAFF.

This clone was counted between two and nine times. The chain recombines TRBV5-4 with TRBJ2-1; D unresolved. Germline CDR1 reads SGHNT; CDR2 reads YYREEE (reference sequence). CDR3 length equals 13 residues. The germline V and J ends were trimmed by 5 bases and 4 bases, with 10 bases remaining between them. In DNA, the CDR3 is TGTGCCAGCAGGATCGACAAATACAATGAGCAGTTCTTC. It yields the protein CASRIDKYNEQFF.

This chain connects TRBV30 to TRBJ2-2, with unresolved D. Germline assignment: CDR1 GTSNPN and CDR2 SVGIG (reference sequence). Trimming took off 0 bases at V and 1 base at J, with 9 bases between the two ends. This CDR3 comprises 15 residues. The CDR3: CAWSVLRRNTGELFF. The CDR3 DNA follows: TGTGCCTGGAGTGTACTCAGGCGGAACACCGGGGAGCTGTTTTTT.

V and J are TRBV11-3 and TRBJ2-1, with TRBD1 matching over 9 bases. The germline V gene encodes CDR1 SGHNT and CDR2 YENEEA. Trimming removed 5 bases from V and 7 bases from J; junction bases left unmatched: 15. The CDR3 runs 17 residues. Here the CDR3 DNA reads TGTGCCAGCAGCCCCCTAGGAAAGACAGGGGGGAAAAATGAGCAGTTCTTC. Translated: CASSPLGKTGGKNEQFF.